This T cell receptor (beta chain) was obtained from a study of T cell responses to AZD1222 COVID-19 vaccine. About this clone: Antigen specificity is unknown.

Sequenced by immunoSEQ multiplex PCR; TCRdb stores in-frame clones only, minus some. Here the sample spans some 120,000 clones, roughly 90% being singletons. The study, taken as a whole, reports: The study found Spike-specific TCR breadth and depth rose after two AZD1222 doses. In a largely white British group with more females than males, clonal diversity was possibly underestimated.

Per germline, CDR1 SGHVS and CDR2 FQNEAQ. Trimming shortened V by 4 bases and J by 4 bases, and 19 bases separated the two germline ends. There are 16 residues in the CDR3. This TCR came from an adult in good health. The rearrangement uses TRBV7-8 and TRBJ1-2; D might be TRBD1 (5 bases). The source was peripheral blood, collected on day 0 of AZD1222 vaccination. In DNA form, the CDR3 reads TGTGCCAGCAGCTCAAGGGGAAAAGGGACTGGCTATGGCTACACCTTC. This encodes CASSSRGKGTGYGYTF.